This T cell receptor beta chain was identified during a study of control samples from healthy donors and cancer patients. Sequencing used immunoSEQ multiplex PCR; TCRdb keeps in-frame clones, though not all of them. The sample shows 85,000 to 90,000 clones, more than 70% of them seen only once. V lost 4 bases and J lost 4, with 11 bases in between. CDR3 length equals 13 residues. Sequenced material: blood. The receptor was isolated from a woman aged 40 to 50 in good health. The gene calls are TRBV12-3 or TRBV12-4 and TRBJ2-7; D may be TRBD2 (6 bases). The CDR3 bases are TGTGCCAGCAGTTCTGGGGGGAATTACGAGCAGTACTTC. This codes for CASSSGGNYEQYF.